These T cell receptor beta chains were read from a single sample in a study of patients and donors after allogeneic stem cell transplantation. One entry per CDR3 protein results from TCRdb running MiXCR on the RT-PCR reads. Among about a million distinct CDR3 sequences listed, under 20% were seen once. Sequencing was carried out using blood, either unsorted or a sorted T cell fraction (not recorded which). Receptors were obtained from a human donor who was either an allogeneic HSCT recipient or a stem cell or donor lymphocyte infusion donor (not recorded which). It is not recorded whose cells these are; they may come from a transplant donor. The CDR3 runs from the conserved cysteine through the conserved F or W. The D gene is left open where the match is weak. The size entry is marked missing in some rows and otherwise reads once, few, many or a size class.

J gene,D gene,clone size,V gene,CDR3 protein,CDR3 DNA
TRBJ2-7,TRBD2,few,TRBV6-5,CASSYSTAGYYEQYF,TGTGCCAGCAGTTACAGTACAGCGGGGTACTACGAGCAGTACTTC
TRBJ1-5,TRBD1,NA,TRBV3-1,CASSHWSGTGDQPQHF,TGTGCCAGCAGCCACTGGTCTGGGACAGGAGATCAGCCCCAGCATTTT
TRBJ1-2,NA,NA,TRBV4-1,CASSQLSSGNYGYTF,TGCGCCAGCAGCCAACTATCATCAGGGAACTATGGCTACACCTTC
TRBJ2-3,NA,NA,TRBV5-1,CASSLGGSTSTDTQYF,TGCGCCAGCAGCTTGGGGGGCAGTACTAGCACAGATACGCAGTATTTT
TRBJ1-5,TRBD1,NA,TRBV5-8,CATELRTGRFSQPQHF,TGTGCCACCGAGCTAAGGACAGGGCGCTTCTCTCAGCCCCAGCATTTT
TRBJ2-7,TRBD1,few,TRBV5-1,CASGAVTGNGEQYF,TGCGCCAGCGGCGCGGTGACAGGGAACGGCGAGCAGTACTTC
TRBJ2-1,NA,few,TRBV25-1,CASSDQPGHSSYNEQFF,TGTGCCAGCAGTGATCAGCCGGGACATAGCTCCTACAATGAGCAGTTCTTC
TRBJ2-7,TRBD1,few,TRBV18,CASSPQGANEQYF,TGTGCCAGCTCACCTCAGGGGGCGAACGAGCAGTACTTC
TRBJ1-6,NA,few,TRBV5-1,CASSFQAERGSPLHF,TGCGCCAGCAGCTTCCAGGCCGAAAGGGGTTCACCCCTCCACTTT
TRBJ2-2,TRBD2,NA,TRBV9,CASSVHTSGDRVNTGELFF,TGTGCCAGCAGCGTACACACTAGCGGGGATAGGGTGAACACCGGGGAGCTGTTTTTT
TRBJ1-2,NA,NA,TRBV12-3/TRBV12-4,CASNFGGSGHLNYGYTF,TGTGCCAGCAATTTCGGGGGGTCGGGACACCTTAACTATGGCTACACCTTC
TRBJ2-7,TRBD1,NA,TRBV7-9,CASSPTRTGLIEQYF,TGTGCCAGCAGCCCCACCCGGACAGGTCTTATCGAGCAGTACTTC
TRBJ1-4,NA,NA,TRBV15,CATSRGNGLREKLFF,TGTGCCACCAGCAGAGGTAACGGGTTGCGTGAAAAACTGTTTTTT
TRBJ2-2,NA,NA,TRBV6-1,CASSLPGFRNTGELFF,TGTGCCAGCAGTCTGCCGGGTTTCCGGAACACCGGGGAGCTGTTTTTT
TRBJ1-2,TRBD1,NA,TRBV12-3/TRBV12-4,CASSYRGGAYGYTF,TGTGCCAGCAGTTACAGGGGGGGGGCCTATGGCTACACCTTC
TRBJ2-7,NA,NA,TRBV7-6,CASSPAGPSSYEQYF,TGTGCCAGCAGCCCCGCGGGACCCTCTTCCTACGAGCAGTACTTC
TRBJ1-2,TRBD1,NA,TRBV4-1,CASSQGDRVNRYTF,TGCGCCAGCAGCCAAGGGGACAGGGTGAATCGCTACACCTTC
TRBJ2-1,NA,few,TRBV2,CASSPSRNNEQFF,TGTGCCAGCTCTCCTAGCCGAAACAATGAGCAGTTCTTC
TRBJ1-2,NA,few,TRBV29-1,CSFLRANYGYTF,TGCAGCTTCCTGAGGGCCAACTATGGCTACACCTTC
TRBJ1-5,NA,many,TRBV7-9,CASSLAGNNQPQHF,TGTGCCAGCAGCTTAGCGGGAAACAATCAGCCCCAGCATTTT
TRBJ2-2,TRBD2,NA,TRBV20-1,CSASTSGSTGELFF,TGCAGTGCTAGTACCAGCGGGAGCACCGGGGAGCTGTTTTTT
TRBJ2-4,TRBD2,NA,TRBV20-1,CSARAGTSGSKGAKNIQYF,TGCAGTGCTAGGGCAGGGACTAGCGGGAGTAAGGGAGCCAAAAACATTCAGTACTTC
TRBJ1-2,NA,few,TRBV6-5,CASSYSSRDNYGYTF,TGTGCCAGCAGTTACTCGAGTCGGGACAACTATGGCTACACCTTC
TRBJ2-4,NA,NA,TRBV29-1,CSVETENRALAKNIQYF,TGCAGCGTTGAAACCGAGAACCGAGCTCTAGCCAAAAACATTCAGTACTTC
TRBJ1-1,NA,few,TRBV29-1,CSVEDNRRAFF,TGCAGCGTTGAAGATAACCGGAGAGCTTTCTTT
TRBJ2-7,TRBD2,NA,TRBV4-2,CASSPRMDYSGGAYEQYF,TGTGCCAGCAGCCCTCGTATGGACTATAGCGGGGGGGCCTACGAGCAGTACTTC
TRBJ2-7,TRBD1,NA,TRBV20-1,CSARAWTGESEQYF,TGCAGTGCTAGAGCCTGGACAGGGGAGAGTGAGCAGTACTTC
TRBJ2-2,NA,NA,TRBV5-1,CASRLRSHGTGELFF,TGCGCCAGTCGTTTGCGGTCTCACGGCACCGGGGAGCTGTTTTTT
TRBJ1-5,TRBD1,few,TRBV6-2/TRBV6-3,CASSSPPGQNYSNQPQHF,TGTGCCAGCAGTTCTCCACCGGGACAGAACTATAGCAATCAGCCCCAGCATTTT
TRBJ2-2,TRBD2,few,TRBV11-2,CASILAGGRRTGELFF,TGTGCCAGCATACTAGCGGGGGGAAGAAGAACCGGGGAGCTGTTTTTT
TRBJ1-1,TRBD1,few,TRBV20-1,CSARDGGQVSTEAFF,TGCAGTGCTAGAGATGGGGGACAGGTCAGCACTGAAGCTTTCTTT
TRBJ1-5,TRBD1,NA,TRBV28,CASSGGQGARQPQHF,TGTGCCAGCAGTGGAGGGCAGGGGGCCAGGCAGCCCCAGCATTTT
TRBJ2-2,TRBD2,many,TRBV29-1,CSVRTSGGWNTGELFF,TGCAGCGTTCGGACTAGCGGGGGTTGGAACACCGGGGAGCTGTTTTTT
TRBJ2-2,NA,few,TRBV20-1,CSARDVENTGELFF,TGCAGTGCTAGAGATGTAGAGAACACCGGGGAGCTGTTTTTT
TRBJ1-1,NA,few,TRBV6-5,CASSYTLFGPRGTEAFF,TGTGCCAGCAGTTACACCCTGTTTGGACCTAGGGGCACTGAAGCTTTCTTT
TRBJ1-1,NA,few,TRBV6-1,CASIPGRRPSEAFF,TGTGCCAGCATCCCCGGACGGCGGCCGTCTGAAGCTTTCTTT
TRBJ2-2,NA,NA,TRBV11-2,CASSLDYAGLHGELFF,TGTGCCAGCAGCTTAGATTACGCCGGCCTACACGGGGAGCTGTTTTTT
TRBJ1-6,TRBD1,NA,TRBV6-1,CASFRDRTSPLHF,TGTGCCAGCTTCCGGGACAGGACTTCACCCCTCCACTTT
TRBJ2-7,NA,few,TRBV29-1,CSATRVQSYEQYF,TGCAGCGCGACCCGGGTCCAATCTTACGAGCAGTACTTC
TRBJ2-5,TRBD1,NA,TRBV6-1,CASRDPAGGRETQYF,TGTGCCAGCAGGGACCCCGCAGGGGGCAGGGAGACCCAGTACTTC
TRBJ2-7,TRBD2,few,TRBV5-1,CASSLILAGGYEQYF,TGCGCCAGCAGCTTGATTTTAGCGGGAGGCTACGAGCAGTACTTC
TRBJ1-2,TRBD1,once,TRBV27,CASSPYRDRGASGYTF,TGTGCCAGCAGTCCCTACCGGGACAGGGGAGCTTCTGGCTACACCTTC
TRBJ1-1,NA,many,TRBV7-8,CASSRESAFF,TGTGCCAGCAGCCGAGAAAGTGCTTTCTTT
TRBJ2-7,TRBD2,NA,TRBV5-6,CASSLFGLAGSHEQYF,TGTGCCAGCAGCTTGTTTGGACTAGCTGGGTCCCACGAGCAGTACTTC
TRBJ2-3,NA,few,TRBV24-1,CATSDVGLSDTQYF,TGTGCCACCAGTGATGTCGGACTATCAGATACGCAGTATTTT
TRBJ2-4,NA,few,TRBV5-1,CASSLGTENIQYF,TGCGCCAGCAGCTTGGGGACGGAAAACATTCAGTACTTC
TRBJ1-5,TRBD1,few,TRBV6-1,CASSRGDRKGGQPQHF,TGTGCCAGCAGTCGGGGGGACAGAAAGGGCGGGCAGCCCCAGCATTTT
TRBJ1-6,NA,many,TRBV12-3/TRBV12-4,CASSSPGSNSPLHF,TGTGCCAGCAGTTCCCCAGGGTCTAATTCACCCCTCCACTTT
TRBJ1-1,NA,few,TRBV6-5,CASRRSAEAFF,TGTGCCAGCAGGAGGTCCGCTGAAGCTTTCTTT
TRBJ2-1,NA,NA,TRBV6-5,CASSYSRGAGGGNEQFF,TGTGCCAGCAGTTACTCGAGGGGGGCAGGGGGAGGCAATGAGCAGTTCTTC
TRBJ2-6,TRBD2,few,TRBV10-3,CAITTMGGGGANVLTF,TGTGCCATCACCACGATGGGGGGAGGGGGGGCCAACGTCCTGACTTTC
TRBJ2-7,NA,few,TRBV7-3,CASSFDSGFTYEQYF,TGTGCCAGCAGCTTTGATAGCGGTTTCACCTACGAGCAGTACTTC
TRBJ2-5,TRBD1,NA,TRBV12-3/TRBV12-4,CASSPLDRAETQYF,TGTGCCAGCAGTCCATTGGACAGGGCAGAGACCCAGTACTTC
TRBJ2-5,NA,NA,TRBV15,CATSRPRGSGETQYF,TGTGCCACCAGCAGACCCCGGGGGAGCGGAGAGACCCAGTACTTC
TRBJ2-1,NA,NA,TRBV12-3/TRBV12-4,CASSLLRLGDNEQFF,TGTGCCAGCAGTTTATTGCGACTAGGAGACAATGAGCAGTTCTTC
TRBJ1-1,TRBD1,few,TRBV25-1,CASSEFGQGYTEAFF,TGTGCCAGCAGTGAATTCGGACAGGGCTACACTGAAGCTTTCTTT
TRBJ1-6,TRBD1,many,TRBV12-3/TRBV12-4,CASSLTGENSPLHF,TGTGCCAGCAGCCTGACAGGGGAGAATTCACCCCTCCACTTT
TRBJ1-5,TRBD1,NA,TRBV29-1,CSVAGTGTQPQHF,TGCAGCGTTGCCGGGACAGGAACTCAGCCCCAGCATTTT
TRBJ1-5,NA,NA,TRBV30,CAWAHYRVDGNQPQHF,TGTGCCTGGGCCCATTACAGGGTCGATGGCAATCAGCCCCAGCATTTT
TRBJ2-3,TRBD1,NA,TRBV5-1,CASSQQGTGGTDTQYF,TGCGCCAGCAGCCAACAAGGGACAGGGGGAACAGATACGCAGTATTTT